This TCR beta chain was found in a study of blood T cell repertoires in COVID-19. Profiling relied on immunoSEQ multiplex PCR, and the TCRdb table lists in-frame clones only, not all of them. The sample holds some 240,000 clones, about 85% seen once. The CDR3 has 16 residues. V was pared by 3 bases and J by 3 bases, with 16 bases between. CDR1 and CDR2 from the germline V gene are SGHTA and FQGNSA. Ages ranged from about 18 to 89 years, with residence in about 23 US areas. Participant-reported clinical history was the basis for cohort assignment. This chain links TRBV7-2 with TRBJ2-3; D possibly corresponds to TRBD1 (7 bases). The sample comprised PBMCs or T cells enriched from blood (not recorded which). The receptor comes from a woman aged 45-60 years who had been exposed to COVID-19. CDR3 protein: CASSFRGARGTDTQYF. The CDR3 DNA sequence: TGTGCCAGCAGCTTCAGGGGGGCCCGGGGGACAGATACGCAGTATTTT.